The following is a T cell receptor beta chain sequence with its context. The antigen is not known. The data derive from a study of beta chain features in type 1 diabetes. Turning to the study itself: Over all samples combined, around 110 million sorted cells were examined.

The authors reverse transcribed all of the isolated RNA, so sequencing captured expressed TCRB transcripts. Using immunoSEQ multiplex PCR, the repertoire was profiled, and TCRdb retains in-frame clones only, with some absent. The repertoire holds around 320,000 clones, with around 15% as singletons. Findings and caveats of the study: Shorter templates might be favored by PCR, equally in patients and controls. Fewer junction insertions and more nucleotide deletions appeared in type 1 diabetes patients. The similarity of naive, central memory and Treg TCRB repertoires appeared greater among patients than among healthy donors.

The CDR3 contains 16 residues. CDR1 and CDR2 (germline): MNHEY, SMNVEV (reference sequence). J was trimmed by 3 bases and V by 6 bases; bases with no gene match: 8. The clonotype comes from a man between 25 and 39 years old in good health. The V and J genes are TRBV27 and TRBJ1-4, with 9 bases aligning to TRBD1. The sequenced sample was central memory CD4+ T cells from blood. The CDR3 nucleotides read TGTGCCAGCAGAACCGGGACAGGGTTCTCTAATGAAAAACTGTTTTTT. This sequence encodes CASRTGTGFSNEKLFF.